This is a list of T cell receptor beta chains from one sample in a study of Graves' ophthalmopathy and Graves' hyperthyroidism. Each CDR3 protein is one row after TCRdb ran MiXCR on the multiplex PCR reads. The sample lists 650,000 to 900,000 distinct CDR3 sequences, 40% occurring once. The specimen was peripheral blood. These receptors were collected from an adult man with Graves' ophthalmopathy. Each CDR3 is given with its conserved first and last residue. D genes are given only for firm matches. Where a row states a size, it is once, few, many or the class of an expanded clone; other rows omit it.

. TRBJ2-5 TRBV15 . CATTPGSGDHETQYF TGTGCCACCACTCCCGGGTCAGGGGATCACGAGACCCAGTACTTC
many TRBJ1-4 TRBV2 . CASSEKLFF TGTGCCAGCAGTGAAAAACTGTTTTTT
few TRBJ2-5 TRBV10-3 TRBD2 CASTLGPSGSLGETQYF TGTGCCAGCACCCTGGGGCCTAGCGGGAGTTTGGGTGAGACCCAGTACTTC
. TRBJ2-5 TRBV12-3/TRBV12-4 . CASSSRALETQYF TGTGCCAGCAGTTCCCGGGCCCTAGAGACCCAGTACTTC
once TRBJ2-5 TRBV2 . CASSTLLQETQYF TGTGCCAGCAGTACCCTTTTACAAGAGACCCAGTACTTC
many TRBJ1-1 TRBV2 . CASSTGTANTEAFF TGTGCCAGCAGTACCGGGACGGCGAACACTGAAGCTTTCTTT
. TRBJ2-2 TRBV19 . CASSEGGMDTGELFF TGTGCCAGTAGTGAGGGCGGGATGGACACCGGGGAGCTGTTTTTT
. TRBJ2-3 TRBV25-1 TRBD2 CASSSWTSGSHTDTQYF TGTGCCAGCAGCTCATGGACTAGCGGGTCACACACAGATACGCAGTATTTT
many TRBJ2-7 TRBV20-1 TRBD1 CSARASGTGGEQYF TGCAGTGCTAGAGCCTCCGGGACAGGGGGCGAGCAGTACTTC
. TRBJ1-2 TRBV7-2 . CASSQDRDNYGHTF TGTGCCAGCAGCCAAGATCGGGACAACTATGGCCACACCTTC
. TRBJ2-5 TRBV20-1 . CSLERVQETQYF TGCAGTTTAGAACGGGTTCAAGAGACCCAGTACTTC
. TRBJ1-6 TRBV7-9 TRBD1 CASSLVSGGTGSPLHF TGTGCCAGCAGCTTAGTCTCAGGGGGTACTGGGTCACCCCTCCACTTT
many TRBJ1-2 TRBV20-1 . CSAAPGHGYTF TGCAGTGCTGCCCCGGGACATGGCTACACCTTC
few TRBJ2-2 TRBV25-1 . CASRLDSLNGELFF TGTGCCAGCAGGCTTGACAGCCTTAACGGGGAGCTGTTTTTT
many TRBJ2-2 TRBV29-1 TRBD1 CSVDLPGQGNTGELFF TGCAGCGTTGACCTCCCCGGACAGGGAAACACCGGGGAGCTGTTTTTT
few TRBJ2-7 TRBV7-9 . CASSLSSGEQYF TGTGCCAGCAGCTTATCTTCCGGCGAGCAGTACTTC
many TRBJ2-7 TRBV7-3 TRBD1 CASSYSGTGPYEQYF TGTGCCAGCAGCTATTCGGGGACAGGGCCCTACGAGCAGTACTTC
many TRBJ1-6 TRBV10-3 . CAISESGRGAYNSPLHF TGTGCCATCAGTGAGTCGGGCAGGGGAGCCTATAATTCACCCCTCCACTTT
. TRBJ2-2 TRBV19 . CASSMASAGELFF TGTGCCAGTAGTATGGCGTCGGCCGGGGAGCTGTTTTTT
few TRBJ1-6 TRBV14 TRBD1 CASSQGPGQGNSPLHF TGTGCCAGCAGCCAAGGCCCGGGACAGGGAAATTCACCCCTCCACTTT
few TRBJ2-3 TRBV24-1 . CATSDDTDTQYF TGTGCCACCAGTGATGACACAGATACGCAGTATTTT
. TRBJ2-3 TRBV24-1 TRBD2 CATSDPSGHTDTQYF TGTGCCACCAGTGACCCTAGCGGCCACACAGATACGCAGTATTTT